This T cell receptor (beta chain) comes out of a study of identical twins. Each CDR3 protein gets one entry after TCRdb re-called the 5' RACE reads with MiXCR. The sample lists 1.5 million to 2 million distinct CDR3 sequences, roughly 35% occurring once. Study-level results: Insertion counts were lower in abundant cord blood beta clonotypes, a trend that memory repertoires did not show. Within monozygotic twins, out-of-frame TCR alpha sharing was underestimated by the models.

This clonotype was counted between two and nine times. Its target is not known. CDR1 is DFQATT, CDR2 SNEGSKA, per germline (reference sequence). The CDR3 runs 14 residues. V shed 5 bases and J 2 bases; nucleotides not matched to a gene: 9. The clonotype comes from a newborn girl in good health. The chain uses TRBV20-1 and TRBJ2-7; 7 bases agree with TRBD1. The sample comprised cord blood. CDR3 protein: CSAVDRSTAYEQYF. The CDR3, as DNA: TGCAGTGCTGTGGACAGGTCGACAGCCTACGAGCAGTACTTC.